The 4 T cell receptor beta chains presented below share a single source sample, sequenced in a study of T cells after yellow fever vaccination. Via MiXCR, TCRdb re-called the 5' RACE reads, giving one row per CDR3 protein. The sample lists around 31,000 distinct CDR3 sequences; about 10% were seen once. The specimen was PBMCs, either bulk or a sorted T-cell subset (CD4+, CD8+, memory, or dextramer-sorted; not recorded which), collected around 14 days after the first yellow fever vaccination. These receptors originate from a man between 18 and 35 years old who received the YFV17D yellow fever vaccine.

This clonotype was seen once. A much larger clone lies one base from this, so it may be a read error. The chain recombines TRBV7-9 with TRBJ2-4; D is unresolved. CDR1 and CDR2 (germline): SEHNR, FQNEAQ (reference sequence). V lost 5 bases, J lost 0 bases, and 14 bases lay in between. CDR3 size: 16 residues. The CDR3 DNA reads as TGTGCCAGCAGCCGACCCTATATTCTAGCCAAAAACATTCAGTACTTC. This gives the protein CASSRPYILAKNIQYF.

The chain carries TRBV5-6 and TRBJ2-3; 9 positions agree with TRBD2. This CDR3 comprises 21 residues. CDR1 is SGHDT and CDR2 is YYEEEE in the germline V gene. V trimming: 3 bases; J trimming: 7 bases; junction bases outside the gene matches: 27. For the CDR3, the DNA is TGTGCCAGCAGCTCCGAAATAGTCTGGCGGCGGGGGGGCCTCGTATCAAATACGCAGTATTTT. Residues: CASSSEIVWRRGGLVSNTQYF. Using reference TRBV5-6 and TRBJ2-3 for the parts outside the CDR3, the full variable domain is DAGVTQSPTHLIKTRGQQVTLRCSPKSGHDTVSWYQQALGQGPQFIFQYYEEEERQRGNFPDRFSGHQFPNYSSELNVNALLLGDSALYLCASSSEIVWRRGGLVSNTQYFGPGTRLTVL.

This clonotype appeared many times. V is TRBV11-1 and J is TRBJ2-7; D might be TRBD1 or TRBD2, each matching 5 bases. CDR1 and CDR2 (germline): SGHAT, FQDESV (reference sequence). The CDR3 totals 14 residues. With 2 bases removed from V and 5 bases from J, the gap between germline ends came to 13 bases. The CDR3 is CASSLYLGDHEQYF. DNA for the CDR3: TGTGCCAGCAGCTTATATTTAGGGGACCACGAGCAGTACTTC.

There are many counts of this clonotype. This chain connects TRBV4-1 to TRBJ2-1; 9 positions agree with TRBD2. V lost 6 bases and J lost 10; bases outside the gene matches: 7. CDR1 and CDR2 from the germline V gene are MGHRA and YSYEKL. The CDR3 has 13 amino acids. CDR3 protein: CASRGLASGEQFF. CDR3 DNA sequence: TGCGCCAGCAGGGGACTAGCATCAGGGGAGCAGTTCTTC.